One T cell receptor beta chain is described in this entry. The antigen is unknown. Per germline, CDR1 SGHDN and CDR2 FVKESK. The CDR3 loop spans 17 amino acids. V was pared by 3 bases and J by 5 bases, with 13 bases of the junction left unmatched. These data belong to a study of cytomegalovirus exposure and HLA in healthy donors. Study results and caveats: In the 120 validation repertoires, just under 95% of cluster scores exceeded 0, per a later analysis. Despite most TCR sequences being rare, some public TCRs occurred in many donors. A few chains tied to CMV proved CMV antigen-specific in vitro. Cytomegalovirus status was reportedly diagnosed by the classifier with high specificity and sensitivity.

Some clones are missing from TCRdb's copy, which holds only in-frame ones; the method was immunoSEQ multiplex PCR. The sample includes over 150,000 clones, approximately 86% of them seen just once. The origin of this receptor is a woman aged 18-30 years in good health and CMV-seronegative. The chain links TRBV14 to TRBJ2-5; 9 bases line up with TRBD1. Material: PBMCs. In DNA, the CDR3 is TGTGCCAGCAGCCAGCCCACAGGGGGCGCGAGGAGGGAGACCCAGTACTTC. Its protein is CASSQPTGGARRETQYF.